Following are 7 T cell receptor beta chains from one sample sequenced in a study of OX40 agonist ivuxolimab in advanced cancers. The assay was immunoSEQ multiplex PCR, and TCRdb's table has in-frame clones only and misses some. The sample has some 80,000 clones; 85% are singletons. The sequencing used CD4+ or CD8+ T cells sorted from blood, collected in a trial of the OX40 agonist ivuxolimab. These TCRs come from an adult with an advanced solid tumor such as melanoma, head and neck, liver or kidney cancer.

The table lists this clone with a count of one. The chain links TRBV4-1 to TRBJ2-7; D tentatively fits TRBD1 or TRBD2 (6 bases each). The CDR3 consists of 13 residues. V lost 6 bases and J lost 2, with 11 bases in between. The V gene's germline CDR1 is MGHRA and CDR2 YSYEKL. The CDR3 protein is CASSRRDTYEQYF. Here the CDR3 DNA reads TGCGCCAGCAGTCGGCGGGACACCTACGAGCAGTACTTC.

Written as DNA, the CDR3 is TGCTTACAGGGAGGCGACTATGGCTACACCTTC. Protein: CLQGGDYGYTF. The chain carries TRBV20-1 and TRBJ1-2; perhaps TRBD1 as D (6 bases). The germline V gene has CDR1 DFQATT and CDR2 SNEGSKA (reference sequence). CDR3 length: 11 amino acids.

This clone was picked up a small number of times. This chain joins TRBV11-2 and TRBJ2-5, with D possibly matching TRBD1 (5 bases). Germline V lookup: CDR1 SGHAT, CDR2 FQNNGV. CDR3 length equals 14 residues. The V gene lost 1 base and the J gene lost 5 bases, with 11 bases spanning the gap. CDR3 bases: TGTGCCAGCAGCTTAGTGGCTTCAGGGGAGACCCAGTACTTC. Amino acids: CASSLVASGETQYF.

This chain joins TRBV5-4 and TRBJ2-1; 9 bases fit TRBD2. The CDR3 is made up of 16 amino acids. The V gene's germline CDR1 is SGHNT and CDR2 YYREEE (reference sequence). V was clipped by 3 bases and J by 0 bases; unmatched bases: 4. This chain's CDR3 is CASSYLSGGSYNEQFF. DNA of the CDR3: TGTGCCAGCAGCTACCTTAGCGGGGGCTCCTACAATGAGCAGTTCTTC.

DNA of the CDR3: TGTGCCTGGAGTCGGGGACAGACATACGAGCAGTACTTC. Translated: CAWSRGQTYEQYF. The rearrangement links TRBV30 to TRBJ2-7; 7 bases fit TRBD1. The CDR3 length is 13 residues. Germline assignment: CDR1 GTSNPN and CDR2 SVGIG (reference sequence). V was clipped by 2 bases and J by 4 bases; unmatched bases: 5.

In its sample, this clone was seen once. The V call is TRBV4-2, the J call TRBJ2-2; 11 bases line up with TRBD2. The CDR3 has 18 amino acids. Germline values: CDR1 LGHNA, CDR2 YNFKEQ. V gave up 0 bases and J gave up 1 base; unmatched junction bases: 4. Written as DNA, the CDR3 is TGTGCCAGCAGCCAAGATCTTGGACTAGCGGGGAACACCGGGGAGCTGTTTTTT. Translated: CASSQDLGLAGNTGELFF.

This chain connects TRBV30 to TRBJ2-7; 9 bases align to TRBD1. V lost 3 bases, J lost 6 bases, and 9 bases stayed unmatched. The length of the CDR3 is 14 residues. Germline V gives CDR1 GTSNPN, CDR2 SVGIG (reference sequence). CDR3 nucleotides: TGTGCCTGGAGCTCCGGGACAGGGTATCGCGAGCAGTACTTC. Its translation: CAWSSGTGYREQYF.